This TCR beta chain is from a study of shared clonotypes between healthy human individuals. Notes on the study in general: The four-donor shared clonotypes exceeded non-shared clonotypes in generation probability, with non-shared ones scoring lower. In general, naive subsets displayed greater estimated richness than memory subsets did.

Germline V gene data show CDR1 as SGHTA and CDR2 as FQGNSA. The CDR3 loop spans 16 amino acids. Between the trimmed V and J ends, which lost 2 bases and 7 bases, there was a span of 18 bases. Generated by immunoSEQ multiplex PCR, the TCRdb table keeps only in-frame clones and is missing some. Altogether some 1.5 million clones are present, 96% being singletons, with the ten largest covering approximately 1.1%. A remark on this clone: Its target is not known.

Material: naive CD4+ T cells sorted from blood. Sample subset: CD45RA+ positively selected. The sequence was collected from a man aged 25-45 years in good health. The chain uses TRBV7-2 and TRBJ2-1, with a possible D match to TRBD2 (6 bases). CDR3 nucleotide sequence: TGTGCCAGCAGCTTAAGTAGTAGGGGCGGGAAGAATGAGCAGTTCTTC. It encodes CASSLSSRGGKNEQFF. Looking up the rest from reference TRBV7-2 and TRBJ2-1 gives the full variable domain: GAGVSQSPSNKVTEKGKDVELRCDPISGHTALYWYRQSLGQGLEFLIYFQGNSAPDKSGLPSDRFSAERTGGSVSTLTIQRTQQEDSAVYLCASSLSSRGGKNEQFFGPGTRLTVL.